Ten or more counts support the clone carrying this T cell receptor (beta chain). This sample is drawn from a study of T-cell reconstitution after alpha-beta-depleted transplantation in children. Researchers prepared the TCRbeta library using unique molecular identifiers, the study reports. TCRdb re-derived calls from the PCR reads in MiXCR, one entry per CDR3 protein. The table includes 85,000 to 120,000 distinct CDR3 sequences, around 6% detected once. The TCR originated in a female patient aged 2 to 10 who had a stem cell transplant for Fanconi anemia, so the T cells may come from the graft donor. Sequences were derived from PBMCs, mostly from graft donor cells, sampled 60 days after TCRalphabeta/CD19-depleted stem cell transplant.

Here the CDR3 DNA reads TGCGCCAGCATGGGACAGGGGGCCTACAATGAGCAGTTCTTC. As protein: CASMGQGAYNEQFF. The V call is TRBV5-1, the J call TRBJ2-1; 11 bases match TRBD1. From germline, CDR1 is SGHRS and CDR2 YFSETQ. With V trimmed by 6 bases and J by 2 bases, 1 base remained unmatched. The CDR3 extends over 14 amino acids.